The 25 T cell receptor beta chains below were found in one sample sequenced in a study of metastatic and nonmetastatic thyroid tumors. Every patient underwent thyroid surgery untreated. TCRdb used MiXCR to call clones anew from the PCR reads. The sample holds roughly 17,000 clones, roughly 24% seen once. Sequencing was carried out using tumor tissue. These receptors originate from a male donor with papillary thyroid cancer or a benign thyroid nodule (not recorded which). Some clones in this sample may be carry-over from other donors' samples.

This clone was seen repeatedly, ten times or more. With a much larger clone just one base away, this may be a read error. Other DNA sequences in this specimen translate into the identical CDR3. The V gene is TRBV28, the J gene TRBJ1-5; unclear D gene. Germline CDR1 MDHEN, CDR2 SYDVKM. CDR3 length: 15 amino acids. The CDR3 bases are TGTGCCAGCAGTTTTTCCCCCGACGGCAATCAGCCCCAACATTTT. It codes for CASSFSPDGNQPQHF.

This clone was seen ten or more times. This chain connects TRBV10-3 to TRBJ2-6; D might be TRBD1 or TRBD2, each matching 5 bases. Germline V gives CDR1 ENHRY, CDR2 SYGVKD. The CDR3 is 18 amino acids. Trimming took 3 bases from V and 1 from J, leaving 16 bases between them. This chain's CDR3 is CAISDPGTEKSGANVLTF. CDR3 bases: TGTGCCATCAGTGACCCCGGGACCGAAAAATCTGGGGCCAACGTCCTGACTTTC.

The table lists this clone with many counts. Other DNA sequences in the sample encode the same CDR3. The V call is TRBV18, the J call TRBJ1-1; 7 nucleotides align to TRBD1. Germline values: CDR1 KGHSH, CDR2 LQKENI. This CDR3 is 14 amino acids long. V lost 3 bases and J lost 4; bases outside the gene matches: 5. CDR3 amino acids: CASSPGRGGTEAFF. DNA of the CDR3: TGTGCCAGCTCACCCGGCAGGGGGGGCACTGAAGCTTTCTTT. The full variable domain, rest sourced from reference TRBV18 and TRBJ1-1, is NAGVMQNPRHLVRRRGQEARLRCSPMKGHSHVYWYRQLPEEGLKFMVYLQKENIIDESGMPKERFSAEFPKEGPSILRIQQVVRGDSAAYFCASSPGRGGTEAFFGQGTRLTVV.

This clone is medium-sized in the sample. The chain combines TRBV12-3 or TRBV12-4 with TRBJ1-1; tentative D call: TRBD1 (6 bases). The CDR3 has 14 residues. Trimming removed 1 base from V and 1 base from J, with 7 bases in between. The CDR3 is CASSLGTANTEAFF. DNA for the CDR3: TGTGCCAGCAGTTTAGGGACAGCGAACACTGAAGCTTTCTTT.

This clone was counted at least ten times. CDR3 DNA: TGTGCCAGCAGGGAAGGACAGTCTTCACCCCTCCACTTT. It translates to CASREGQSSPLHF. V usage is TRBV7-9 and J usage is TRBJ1-6; tentative D call: TRBD1 (6 bases). Trimming removed 6 bases at V and 9 bases at J, with 12 bases between. Germline values: CDR1 SEHNR, CDR2 FQNEAQ (reference sequence). This CDR3 has 13 residues.

The rearrangement uses TRBV20-1 and TRBJ2-1, with TRBD2 matching 9 bases. The CDR3 spans 16 residues. The J segment lost 1 base and the V segment lost 1 base, leaving 5 bases of the junction unmatched. CDR1 and CDR2 from the germline V gene are DFQATT and SNEGSKA (reference sequence). The CDR3 DNA is TGCAGTGCTAGAGGGGAGACTAGCGGATCCTACAATGAGCAGTTCTTC. This codes for CSARGETSGSYNEQFF.

V usage is TRBV11-2 and J usage is TRBJ1-1; no reliable D call. The CDR3 runs to 14 residues. Per germline, CDR1 SGHAT and CDR2 FQNNGV. V lost 1 base, J lost 2 bases, and 8 bases lay in between. In nucleotides, the CDR3 is TGTGCCAGCAGCTTAGCGGGCCCTAACACTGAAGCTTTCTTT. Protein product: CASSLAGPNTEAFF.

This clone ranks as medium-sized (0.01 to 0.1%). The chain carries TRBV6-1 and TRBJ1-3; D is possibly TRBD1 (5 bases). CDR1 is MNHNS, CDR2 SASEGT, per germline. The CDR3 contains 16 residues. V lost 0 bases and J 0 bases, leaving 9 bases between the germline ends. CDR3 in amino acids: CASSEAGVFSGNTIYF. The CDR3 DNA reads TGTGCCAGCAGTGAAGCGGGGGTTTTCTCTGGAAACACCATATATTTT.

This clone was seen at least ten times. The V and J genes are TRBV28 and TRBJ2-7; TRBD1 matches at 9 bases. V was clipped by 5 bases and J by 3 bases; unmatched bases: 2. The CDR3 loop spans 13 amino acids. Per germline, CDR1 MDHEN and CDR2 SYDVKM. Here the CDR3 DNA reads TGTGCCAGCAGTCCGGGACAGGGCTACGAGCAGTACTTC. It encodes CASSPGQGYEQYF.

The chain couples TRBV6-1 to TRBJ1-1, with D unresolved. The CDR3 consists of 11 residues. V was clipped by 6 bases and J by 10 bases, with 12 bases between them. Germline V gene sequence: CDR1 MNHNS, CDR2 SASEGT. The chain's CDR3 is CASRGPSGAFF. The CDR3 DNA follows: TGTGCCAGCAGAGGGCCCAGCGGAGCTTTCTTT.

The chain joins TRBV20-1 to TRBJ2-5; D unclear. V was shortened by 3 bases and J by 1 base, with 9 bases between the two germline ends. There are 13 residues in the CDR3. Germline CDR1 DFQATT, CDR2 SNEGSKA (reference sequence). CDR3: CSASFVGQETQYF. As DNA, the CDR3 is TGCAGTGCTAGTTTCGTAGGCCAAGAGACCCAGTACTTC.

On this clone itself: Its ends do not fully match the called genes, so a read error is possible. The V and J genes are TRBV2 and TRBJ2-2; 9 nucleotides line up with TRBD1. The CDR3 runs 14 residues. CDR1 is SNHLY and CDR2 is FYNNEI in the germline V gene. CDR3 protein: CASSFDRGCGELFF. The CDR3 DNA reads as TGTGCCAGCAGTTTCGACAGGGGGTGCGGGGAGCTGTTCTTT.

The table lists this clone with a few counts. The identical CDR3 is also encoded by other nucleotide sequences in the sample. V usage is TRBV27 and J usage is TRBJ2-7; perhaps TRBD2 as D (5 bases). Trimming left V 6 bases short and J 6 bases short, with 15 bases between. There are 13 residues in the CDR3. CDR1 is MNHEY, CDR2 SMNVEV, per germline (reference sequence). The CDR3 here is CASSPLPGVEQYF. The CDR3 DNA reads TGTGCCAGCAGCCCGCTCCCCGGGGTCGAGCAGTACTTC.

This clone was observed many times. The chain employs TRBV19 and TRBJ1-2; 8 positions agree with TRBD1. The V gene end was trimmed by 4 bases and the J gene end by 8 bases; junction bases not matched to a gene: 15. Germline V gene data show CDR1 as LNHDA and CDR2 as SQIVND (reference sequence). This CDR3 has 16 amino acids. DNA for the CDR3: TGTGCCAGTAGTAACCTATACCGGGACAGGACAAGCGGCTACACCTTC. Translated: CASSNLYRDRTSGYTF.

This clone was recorded at least ten times. The chain employs TRBV2 and TRBJ2-5; 7 bases agree with TRBD1. The CDR3 runs to 17 residues. CDR1 is SNHLY and CDR2 is FYNNEI in the germline V gene. V was clipped by 6 bases and J by 2 bases; unmatched bases: 15. The CDR3 region is CASRETSIQGWQETQYF. Written as DNA, the CDR3 is TGTGCCAGCAGGGAAACCTCAATACAGGGGTGGCAAGAGACCCAGTACTTC.

This clone was detected a few times. One end of the junction does not line up with germline, which may come from a read error. The gene calls are TRBV6-2 or TRBV6-3 and TRBJ2-5; no definite D call. The CDR3 has 12 residues. Per germline, CDR1 MNHEY and CDR2 SVGEGT. The CDR3 coding sequence is TGTGCTAGCAGCTACATCCAAGAGACCCAGTACTTC. It encodes CASSYIQETQYF.

This clone has only a few counts. One junction end does not reproduce the germline sequence, and a read error may be involved. The rearrangement uses TRBV6-5 and TRBJ2-3; D is undetermined. CDR1 is MNHEY, CDR2 SVGAGI, per germline. This CDR3 is 16 amino acids long. For the CDR3, the DNA is TGTGCCAGTAGTTACTCGCTTCCAAGCACCTTGGATACGCAGTATTTT. Its translation: CASSYSLPSTLDTQYF.

This clone has just one count. The gene calls are TRBV6-1 and TRBJ2-5; the match to TRBD1 covers 10 bases. The trim removed 4 bases at V and 5 bases at J, leaving 1 base unmatched. From germline, CDR1 is MNHNS and CDR2 SASEGT. This CDR3 has 13 amino acids. The CDR3, as DNA: TGTGCCAGCAGTGGGACAGGGGGGGAGACCCAGTACTTC. Its translation: CASSGTGGETQYF.

V is TRBV5-6 and J is TRBJ1-1, with TRBD1 as a possible D gene (5 bases). Trimming shortened V by 4 bases and J by 7 bases, and 14 bases separated the two germline ends. Germline CDR1 and CDR2: SGHDT and YYEEEE. This CDR3 region has 13 residues. The CDR3 protein is CASSNQGGGEAFF. Written as DNA, the CDR3 is TGTGCCAGCAGCAATCAGGGCGGGGGTGAAGCTTTCTTT. The full variable domain, its missing parts supplied by reference TRBV5-6 and TRBJ1-1, is DAGVTQSPTHLIKTRGQQVTLRCSPKSGHDTVSWYQQALGQGPQFIFQYYEEEERQRGNFPDRFSGHQFPNYSSELNVNALLLGDSALYLCASSNQGGGEAFFGQGTRLTVV.

By sample fraction, this clone is medium-sized (0.01 to 0.1%). Other nucleotide sequences from this sample produce the same CDR3. This chain uses TRBV30 with TRBJ2-7; 7 bases fit TRBD1. In germline, CDR1 is GTSNPN, CDR2 SVGIG (reference sequence). J lost 2 bases, V lost 0 bases, and 4 bases had no gene match. This CDR3 has 14 residues. DNA of the CDR3: TGTGCCTGGAGTGTAGCTGGGACAGCCTACGAGCAGTACTTC. Translation gives CAWSVAGTAYEQYF.

J is TRBJ1-1 and V is TRBV7-2, with D tentatively TRBD1 (5 bases). The germline gives CDR1 SGHTA, CDR2 FQGNSA. The V gene lost 8 bases and the J gene lost 4 bases, with 17 bases spanning the gap. This CDR3 comprises 14 residues. The CDR3 spells CASPRVSGSTEAFF. The CDR3 region has the DNA TGTGCCAGCCCCCGTGTCTCAGGGTCCACTGAAGCTTTCTTT.

This clone was seen only a few times. The V gene is TRBV6-1, the J gene TRBJ1-5, with 8 bases identical to TRBD1. Germline CDR1 MNHNS, CDR2 SASEGT. This CDR3 is built from 14 residues. The V segment lost 6 bases and the J segment 5 bases; nucleotides outside the gene matches: 6. In nucleotides, the CDR3 is TGTGCCAGCAGCCGAGGACAGGGACATCAGCCCCAGCATTTT. As protein: CASSRGQGHQPQHF.

This clone was picked up many times. The chain joins TRBV19 to TRBJ2-7; D may be TRBD1 (5 bases). CDR1 LNHDA and CDR2 SQIVND come from the germline V gene (reference sequence). The CDR3 loop spans 17 amino acids. V lost 1 base and J 3 bases, leaving 19 bases between the germline ends. As DNA, the CDR3 is TGTGCCAGTAGTATAGGTTTCGGTTGGACAAGTGTCTACGAGCAGTACTTC. Translated, it gives CASSIGFGWTSVYEQYF. Drawing the rest from reference TRBV19 and TRBJ2-7, the complete variable domain is DGGITQSPKYLFRKEGQNVTLSCEQNLNHDAMYWYRQDPGQGLRLIYYSQIVNDFQKGDIAEGYSVSREKKESFPLTVTSAQKNPTAFYLCASSIGFGWTSVYEQYFGPGTRLTVT.

This chain uses TRBV28 with TRBJ1-5; 8 positions match TRBD1. The CDR3 has 15 residues. The trim removed 6 bases at V and 0 bases at J, leaving 4 bases unmatched. Germline assignment: CDR1 MDHEN and CDR2 SYDVKM. The CDR3 region is CASRRQGTSNQPQHF. CDR3 in DNA: TGTGCCAGCAGGAGACAGGGGACTAGCAATCAGCCCCAGCATTTT.

This clone was seen repeatedly, ten times or more. The chain carries TRBV20-1 and TRBJ2-7, with TRBD2 matching over 11 bases. Looked up from germline, CDR1 is DFQATT and CDR2 is SNEGSKA (reference sequence). This CDR3 spans 15 amino acids. The V segment lost 1 base and the J segment 4 bases; nucleotides outside the gene matches: 6. The CDR3 protein is CSARVPLAGEYEQYF. CDR3 DNA sequence: TGCAGTGCTAGAGTACCACTAGCGGGAGAGTACGAGCAGTACTTC.